This record concerns one T cell receptor (beta chain) sequence. Its cognate antigen is unknown. The sample belongs to a study of vaccination and CD4 T cells after COVID-19. Study-level information: The convalescents included six males and four females, and among them two were Hispanic while seven were Caucasian.

Sequencing of cultured CD4+ T cell DNA used the Oncomine TCR Beta short-read assay. Investigators obtained genomic DNA by extraction from cultured CD4+ T cells. In TCRdb, the PCR reads were re-called with MiXCR into one record per CDR3 protein. Of 20,000 or so distinct CDR3 sequences in the sample, 42% were seen once. CDR1 and CDR2 from the germline V gene are SGHDT and YYEEEE. The V end lost 1 base, the J end lost 5 bases, and 12 bases lay between the germline ends. This CDR3 is built from 14 residues. Documented time point: late sampling 161 to 241 days after vaccination in three convalescent patients. Documented treatment: approximately 10-day PBMC culture with coronavirus spike peptide pools or control peptides (ViraFEST assay).

Sequenced material: CD4+ T cells from blood, cultured in vitro, taken about 7 months after SARS-CoV-2 vaccination. This rearrangement joins TRBV5-6 to TRBJ1-2; the D is unclear. This clonotype was obtained from a human donor who had recovered from COVID-19. The CDR3 DNA reads TGTGCCAGCAGCTTGTCCTTCGCGGAATATGGCTACACCTTC. It is translated as CASSLSFAEYGYTF.